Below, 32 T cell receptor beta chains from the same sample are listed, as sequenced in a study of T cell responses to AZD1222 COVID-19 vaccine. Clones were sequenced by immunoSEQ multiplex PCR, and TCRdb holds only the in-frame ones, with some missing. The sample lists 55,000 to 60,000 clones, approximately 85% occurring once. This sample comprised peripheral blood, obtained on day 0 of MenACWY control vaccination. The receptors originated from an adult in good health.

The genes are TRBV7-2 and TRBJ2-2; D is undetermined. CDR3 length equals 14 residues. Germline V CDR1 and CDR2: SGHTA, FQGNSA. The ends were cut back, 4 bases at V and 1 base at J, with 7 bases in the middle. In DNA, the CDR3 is TGTGCCAGCAGCTCCAACTGGAACACCGGGGAGCTGTTTTTT. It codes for CASSSNWNTGELFF.

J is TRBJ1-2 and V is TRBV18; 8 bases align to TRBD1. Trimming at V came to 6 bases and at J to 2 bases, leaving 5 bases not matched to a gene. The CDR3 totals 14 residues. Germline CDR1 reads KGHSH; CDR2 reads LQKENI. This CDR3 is CASSRGQGNYGYTF. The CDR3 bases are TGTGCCAGCTCCCGAGGACAGGGCAACTATGGCTACACCTTC.

The CDR3 region is CASSPAGRTEAFF. CDR3 in DNA: TGCGCCAGCAGCCCCGCTGGGAGGACTGAAGCTTTCTTT. The chain is built from TRBV5-1 and TRBJ1-1; D ambiguous. In germline, CDR1 is SGHRS, CDR2 YFSETQ. V lost 4 bases to trimming and J lost 5 bases, with 12 bases between them. This CDR3 has 13 residues.

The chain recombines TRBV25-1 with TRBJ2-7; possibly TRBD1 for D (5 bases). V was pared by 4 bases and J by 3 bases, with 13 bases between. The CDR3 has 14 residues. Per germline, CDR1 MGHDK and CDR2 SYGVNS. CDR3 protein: CASSGPQGSYEQYF. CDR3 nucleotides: TGTGCCAGCAGTGGGCCCCAGGGAAGCTACGAGCAGTACTTC.

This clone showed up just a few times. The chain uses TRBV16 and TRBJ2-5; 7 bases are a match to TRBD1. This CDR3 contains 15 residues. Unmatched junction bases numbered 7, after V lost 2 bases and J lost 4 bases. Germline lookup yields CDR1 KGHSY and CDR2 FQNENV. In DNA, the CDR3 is TGTGCCAGCAGCCAAACCGGACAGGAGGTAGAGACCCAGTACTTC. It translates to CASSQTGQEVETQYF.

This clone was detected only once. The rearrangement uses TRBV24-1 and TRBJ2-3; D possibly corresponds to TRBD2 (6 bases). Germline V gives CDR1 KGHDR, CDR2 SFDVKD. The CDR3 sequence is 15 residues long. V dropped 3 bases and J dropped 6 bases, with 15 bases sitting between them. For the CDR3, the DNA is TGTGCCACCAGTGATCGGCGGCCTAGCGACGATACGCAGTATTTT. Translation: CATSDRRPSDDTQYF.

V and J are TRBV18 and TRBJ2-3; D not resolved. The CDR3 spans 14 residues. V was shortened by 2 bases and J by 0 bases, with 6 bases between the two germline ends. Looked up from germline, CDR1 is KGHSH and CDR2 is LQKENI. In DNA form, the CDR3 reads TGTGCCAGCTCACCATTTCTAAGCACAGATACGCAGTATTTT. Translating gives CASSPFLSTDTQYF.

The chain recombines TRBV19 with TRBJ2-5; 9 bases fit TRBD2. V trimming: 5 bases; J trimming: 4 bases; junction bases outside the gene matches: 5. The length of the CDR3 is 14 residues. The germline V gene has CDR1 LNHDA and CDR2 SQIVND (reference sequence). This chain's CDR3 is CASSLGTSPETQYF. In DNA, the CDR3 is TGTGCCAGTAGTCTCGGGACTAGCCCAGAGACCCAGTACTTC.

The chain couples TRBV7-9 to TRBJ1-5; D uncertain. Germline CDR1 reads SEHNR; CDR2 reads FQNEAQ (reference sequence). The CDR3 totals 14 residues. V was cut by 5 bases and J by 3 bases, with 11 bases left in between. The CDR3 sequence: CASSEDGVNQPQHF. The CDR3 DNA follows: TGTGCCAGCAGCGAGGACGGCGTCAATCAGCCCCAGCATTTT.

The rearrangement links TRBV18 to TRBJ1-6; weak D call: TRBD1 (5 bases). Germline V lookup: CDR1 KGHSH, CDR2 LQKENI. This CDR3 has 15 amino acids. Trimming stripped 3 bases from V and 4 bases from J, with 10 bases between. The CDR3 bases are TGTGCCAGCTCACCCGGGACCGGTTATAATTCACCCCTCCACTTT. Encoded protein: CASSPGTGYNSPLHF.

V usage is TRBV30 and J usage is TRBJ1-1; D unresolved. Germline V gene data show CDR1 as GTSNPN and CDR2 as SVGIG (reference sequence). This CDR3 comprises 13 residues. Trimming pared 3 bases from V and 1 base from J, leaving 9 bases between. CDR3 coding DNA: TGTGCCTGGAGGCACGTCGGGAACACTGAAGCTTTCTTT. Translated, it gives CAWRHVGNTEAFF.

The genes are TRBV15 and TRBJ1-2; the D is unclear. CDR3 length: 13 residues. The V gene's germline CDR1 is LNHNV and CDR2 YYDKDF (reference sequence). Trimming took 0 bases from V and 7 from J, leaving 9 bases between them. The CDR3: CATSRDRLSGYTF. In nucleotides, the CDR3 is TGTGCCACCAGCAGAGATCGCTTAAGTGGCTACACCTTC.

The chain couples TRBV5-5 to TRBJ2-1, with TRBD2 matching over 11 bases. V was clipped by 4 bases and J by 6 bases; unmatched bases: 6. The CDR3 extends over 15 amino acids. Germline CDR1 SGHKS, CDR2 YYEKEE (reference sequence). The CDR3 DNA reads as TGTGCCAGCAGCCCGGGACTAGCGGCAGTCAATGAGCAGTTCTTC. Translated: CASSPGLAAVNEQFF.

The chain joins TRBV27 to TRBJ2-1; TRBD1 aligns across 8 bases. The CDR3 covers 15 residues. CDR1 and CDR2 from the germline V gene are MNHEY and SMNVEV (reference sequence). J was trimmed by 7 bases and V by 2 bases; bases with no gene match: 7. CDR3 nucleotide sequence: TGTGCCAGCAGTTTAGTGGACAGGGCGGGGAATGAGCAGTTCTTC. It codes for CASSLVDRAGNEQFF.

CDR3 in amino acids: CASSEPGTGMAGYTF. DNA for the CDR3: TGTGCCAGCAGTGAACCCGGGACAGGGATGGCTGGCTACACCTTC. The chain couples TRBV2 to TRBJ1-2; TRBD1 matches at 9 bases. The germline V gene has CDR1 SNHLY and CDR2 FYNNEI. Trimming removed 2 bases from V and 7 bases from J; junction bases left unmatched: 8. This CDR3 is built from 15 residues.

The CDR3 DNA reads TGCGCCAGCAGCGTGGCCGGGACAGCGGCCGGAGATACGCAGTATTTT. Encoded protein: CASSVAGTAAGDTQYF. V usage is TRBV5-1 and J usage is TRBJ2-3; TRBD1 aligns across 7 bases. With 4 bases clipped from V and 5 bases from J, the junction kept 13 bases outside the gene matches. CDR1 SGHRS and CDR2 YFSETQ come from the germline V gene. This CDR3 has 16 amino acids.

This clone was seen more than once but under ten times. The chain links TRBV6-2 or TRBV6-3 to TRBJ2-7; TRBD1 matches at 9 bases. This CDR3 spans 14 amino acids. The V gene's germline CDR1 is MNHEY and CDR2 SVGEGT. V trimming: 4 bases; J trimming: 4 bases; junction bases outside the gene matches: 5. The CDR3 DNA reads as TGTGCCAGCAGTTCGACAGGGGGTTTTTACGAGCAGTACTTC. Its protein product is CASSSTGGFYEQYF.

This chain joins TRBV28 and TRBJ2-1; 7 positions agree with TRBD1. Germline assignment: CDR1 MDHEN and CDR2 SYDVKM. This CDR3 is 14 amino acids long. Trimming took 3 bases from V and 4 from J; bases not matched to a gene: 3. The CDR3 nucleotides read TGTGCCAGCAGTTTCAGGGACAGTTACAATGAGCAGTTCTTC. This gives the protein CASSFRDSYNEQFF. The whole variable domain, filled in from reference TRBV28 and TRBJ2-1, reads DVKVTQSSRYLVKRTGEKVFLECVQDMDHENMFWYRQDPGLGLRLIYFSYDVKMKEKGDIPEGYSVSREKKERFSLILESASTNQTSMYLCASSFRDSYNEQFFGPGTRLTVL.

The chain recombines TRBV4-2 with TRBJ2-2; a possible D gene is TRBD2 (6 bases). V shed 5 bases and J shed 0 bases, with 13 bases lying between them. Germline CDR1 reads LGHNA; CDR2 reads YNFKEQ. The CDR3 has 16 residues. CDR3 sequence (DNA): TGTGCCAGCAGCGTAAATACGGGAGCGAACACCGGGGAGCTGTTTTTT. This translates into CASSVNTGANTGELFF.

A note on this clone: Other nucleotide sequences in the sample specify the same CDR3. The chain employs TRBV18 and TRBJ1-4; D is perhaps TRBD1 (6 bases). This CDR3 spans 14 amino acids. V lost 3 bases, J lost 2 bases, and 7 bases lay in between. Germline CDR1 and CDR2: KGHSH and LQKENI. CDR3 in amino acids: CASSPQGTNEKLFF. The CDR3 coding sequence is TGTGCCAGCTCACCTCAGGGGACTAATGAAAAACTGTTTTTT.

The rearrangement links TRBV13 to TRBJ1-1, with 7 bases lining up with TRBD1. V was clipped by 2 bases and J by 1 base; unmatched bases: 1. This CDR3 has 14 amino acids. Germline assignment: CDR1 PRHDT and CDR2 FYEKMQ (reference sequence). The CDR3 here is CASSLRQGNTEAFF. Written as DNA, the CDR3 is TGTGCCAGCAGCTTAAGACAGGGGAACACTGAAGCTTTCTTT.

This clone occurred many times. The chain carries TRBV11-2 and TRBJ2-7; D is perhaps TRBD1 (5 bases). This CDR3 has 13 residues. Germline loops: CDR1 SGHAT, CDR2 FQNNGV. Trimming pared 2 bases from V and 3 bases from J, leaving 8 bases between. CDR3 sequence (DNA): TGTGCCAGCAGCTTACCAGGGATCTACGAGCAGTACTTC. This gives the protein CASSLPGIYEQYF.

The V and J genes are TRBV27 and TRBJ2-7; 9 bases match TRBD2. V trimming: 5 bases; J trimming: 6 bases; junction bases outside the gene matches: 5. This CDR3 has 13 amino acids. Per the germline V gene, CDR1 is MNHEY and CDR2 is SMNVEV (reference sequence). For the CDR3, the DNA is TGTGCCAGCAGTGACTTAGCGGGAGTCGAGCAGTACTTC. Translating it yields CASSDLAGVEQYF.

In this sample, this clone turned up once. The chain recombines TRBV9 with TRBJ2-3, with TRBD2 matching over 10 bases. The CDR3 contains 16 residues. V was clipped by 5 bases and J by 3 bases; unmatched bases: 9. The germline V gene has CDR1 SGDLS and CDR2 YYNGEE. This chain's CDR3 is CASSPLAGERTDTQYF. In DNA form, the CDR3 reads TGTGCCAGCAGTCCTCTAGCGGGAGAAAGAACAGATACGCAGTATTTT.

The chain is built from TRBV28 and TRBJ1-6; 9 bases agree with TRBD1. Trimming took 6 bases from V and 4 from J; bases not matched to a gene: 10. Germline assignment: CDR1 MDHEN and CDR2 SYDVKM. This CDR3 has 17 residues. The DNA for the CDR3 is TGTGCCAGCAGCTCCACCGGGACAGGGTGGTATAATTCACCCCTCCACTTT. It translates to CASSSTGTGWYNSPLHF. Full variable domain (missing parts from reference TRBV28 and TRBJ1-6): DVKVTQSSRYLVKRTGEKVFLECVQDMDHENMFWYRQDPGLGLRLIYFSYDVKMKEKGDIPEGYSVSREKKERFSLILESASTNQTSMYLCASSSTGTGWYNSPLHFGNGTRLTVT.

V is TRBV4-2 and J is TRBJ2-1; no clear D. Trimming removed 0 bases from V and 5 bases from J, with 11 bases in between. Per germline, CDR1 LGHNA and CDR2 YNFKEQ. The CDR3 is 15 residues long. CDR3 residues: CASSQDLAADNEQFF. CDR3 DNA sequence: TGTGCCAGCAGCCAAGATCTGGCGGCTGACAATGAGCAGTTCTTC.

CDR3 DNA sequence: TGTGCCAGCAGCCCAGGGACAGCCAAAAACACCATATATTTT. This sequence encodes CASSPGTAKNTIYF. The chain recombines TRBV11-2 with TRBJ1-3, with 7 bases identical to TRBD1. CDR1 and CDR2 (germline): SGHAT, FQNNGV. Germline trimming cut 5 bases from V and 6 bases from J; bases unmatched to any gene: 7. This CDR3 has 14 residues.

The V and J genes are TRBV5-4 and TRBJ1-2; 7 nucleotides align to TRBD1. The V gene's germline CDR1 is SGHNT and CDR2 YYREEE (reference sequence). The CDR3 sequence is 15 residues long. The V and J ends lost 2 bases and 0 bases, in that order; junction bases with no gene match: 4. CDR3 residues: CASSFRDRTNYGYTF. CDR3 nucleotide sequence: TGTGCCAGCAGCTTCCGGGACAGAACTAACTATGGCTACACCTTC. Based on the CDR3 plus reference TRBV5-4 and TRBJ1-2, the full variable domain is ETGVTQSPTHLIKTRGQQVTLRCSSQSGHNTVSWYQQALGQGPQFIFQYYREEENGRGNFPPRFSGLQFPNYSSELNVNALELDDSALYLCASSFRDRTNYGYTFGSGTRLTVV.

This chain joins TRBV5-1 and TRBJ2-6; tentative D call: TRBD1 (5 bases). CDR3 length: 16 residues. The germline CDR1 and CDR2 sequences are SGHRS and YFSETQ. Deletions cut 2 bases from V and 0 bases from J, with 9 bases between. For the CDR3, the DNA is TGCGCCAGCAGCTTAGACAGACCCTCTGGGGCCAACGTCCTGACTTTC. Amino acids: CASSLDRPSGANVLTF.

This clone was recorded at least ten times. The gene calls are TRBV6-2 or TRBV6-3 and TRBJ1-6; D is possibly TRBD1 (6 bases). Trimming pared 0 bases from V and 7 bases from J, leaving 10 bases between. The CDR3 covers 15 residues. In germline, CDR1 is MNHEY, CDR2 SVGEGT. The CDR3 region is CASSYSAGENSPLHF. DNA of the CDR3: TGTGCCAGCAGTTACTCTGCAGGGGAAAATTCACCCCTCCACTTT.

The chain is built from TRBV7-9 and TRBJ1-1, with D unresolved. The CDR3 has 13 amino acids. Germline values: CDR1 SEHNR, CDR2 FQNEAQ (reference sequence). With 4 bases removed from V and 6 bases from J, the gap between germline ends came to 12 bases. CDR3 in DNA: TGTGCCAGCAGCTCGGAGATCGGGGCTGAAGCTTTCTTT. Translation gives CASSSEIGAEAFF. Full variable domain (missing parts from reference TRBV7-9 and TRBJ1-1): DTGVSQNPRHKITKRGQNVTFRCDPISEHNRLYWYRQTLGQGPEFLTYFQNEAQLEKSRLLSDRFSAERPKGSFSTLEIQRTEQGDSAMYLCASSSEIGAEAFFGQGTRLTVV.

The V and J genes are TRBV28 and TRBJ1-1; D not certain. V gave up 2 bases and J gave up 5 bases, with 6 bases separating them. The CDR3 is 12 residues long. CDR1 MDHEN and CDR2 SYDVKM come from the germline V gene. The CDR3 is CASSLVGTEAFF. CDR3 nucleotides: TGTGCCAGCAGTTTAGTGGGAACTGAAGCTTTCTTT. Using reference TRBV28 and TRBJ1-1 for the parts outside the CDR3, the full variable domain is DVKVTQSSRYLVKRTGEKVFLECVQDMDHENMFWYRQDPGLGLRLIYFSYDVKMKEKGDIPEGYSVSREKKERFSLILESASTNQTSMYLCASSLVGTEAFFGQGTRLTVV.